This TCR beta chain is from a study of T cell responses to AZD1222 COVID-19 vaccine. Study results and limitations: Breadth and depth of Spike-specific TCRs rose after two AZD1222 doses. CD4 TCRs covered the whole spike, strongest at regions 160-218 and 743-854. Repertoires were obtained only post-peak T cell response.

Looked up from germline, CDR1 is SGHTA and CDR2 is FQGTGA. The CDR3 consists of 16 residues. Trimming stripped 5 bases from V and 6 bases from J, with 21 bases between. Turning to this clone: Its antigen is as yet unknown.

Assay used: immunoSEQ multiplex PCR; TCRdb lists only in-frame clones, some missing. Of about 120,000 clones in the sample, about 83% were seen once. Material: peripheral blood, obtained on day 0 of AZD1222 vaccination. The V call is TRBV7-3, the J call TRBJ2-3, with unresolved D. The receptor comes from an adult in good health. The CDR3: CASSPQEKTWTDTQYF. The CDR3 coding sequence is TGTGCCAGCAGCCCCCAGGAGAAAACGTGGACGGATACGCAGTATTTT.